This entry lists 18 T cell receptor beta chains sequenced from one sample in a study of blood T cell repertoires in COVID-19. Data came from immunoSEQ multiplex PCR; TCRdb stores just in-frame clones and leaves some out. The sample comprises roughly 100,000 clones, 85% to 95% of which are singletons, and around 5% rests with the top ten. Sequenced sample: peripheral blood. The source is a man aged 45-60 years with active COVID-19.

The V call is TRBV28, the J call TRBJ2-3; a possible D gene is TRBD1 (5 bases). This CDR3 has 16 residues. Germline lookup yields CDR1 MDHEN and CDR2 SYDVKM. V was clipped by 4 bases and J by 0 bases, with 14 bases between them. This chain's CDR3 is CASSSSVGLSTDTQYF. The CDR3 DNA follows: TGTGCCAGCAGTTCGTCCGTGGGGCTGAGCACAGATACGCAGTATTTT.

The chain has TRBV2 and TRBJ2-3; 14 bases are a match to TRBD2. This CDR3 comprises 20 residues. Germline CDR1 and CDR2: SNHLY and FYNNEI. Trimming at V came to 6 bases and at J to 0 bases, leaving 14 bases not matched to a gene. The CDR3 nucleotides are TGTGCCAGCAGGTTCCCTGGACTAGCGGGGGGAGCTCGGAGCACAGATACGCAGTATTTT. This codes for CASRFPGLAGGARSTDTQYF.

The chain uses TRBV25-1 and TRBJ1-2; 12 bases are a match to TRBD1. The CDR3 contains 16 residues. Germline values: CDR1 MGHDK, CDR2 SYGVNS. The trim removed 4 bases at V and 8 bases at J, leaving 11 bases unmatched. The CDR3 reads CASSAPGGTGGLGYTF. DNA for the CDR3: TGTGCCAGCAGTGCACCCGGTGGGACAGGGGGCTTGGGCTACACCTTC.

J is TRBJ2-1 and V is TRBV11-2, with D tentatively TRBD1 (6 bases). This CDR3 spans 14 amino acids. From germline, CDR1 is SGHAT and CDR2 FQNNGV. Between the trimmed V and J ends, which lost 4 bases and 3 bases, there was a span of 10 bases. This CDR3 reads CASSSGHFYNEQFF. The CDR3 DNA follows: TGTGCCAGCAGCTCGGGACATTTCTACAATGAGCAGTTCTTC.

The chain joins TRBV11-3 to TRBJ2-7; 7 positions match TRBD2. J was trimmed by 4 bases and V by 5 bases; bases with no gene match: 5. The germline CDR1 and CDR2 sequences are SGHNT and YENEEA. CDR3 length: 13 amino acids. This chain's CDR3 is CASSPGGSYEQYF. In DNA form, the CDR3 reads TGTGCCAGCAGCCCGGGGGGTTCGTACGAGCAGTACTTC. The whole variable domain, filled in from reference TRBV11-3 and TRBJ2-7, reads EAGVVQSPRYKIIEKKQPVAFWCNPISGHNTLYWYLQNLGQGPELLIRYENEEAVDDSQLPKDRFSAERLKGVDSTLKIQPAELGDSAVYLCASSPGGSYEQYFGPGTRLTVT.

This chain connects TRBV5-6 to TRBJ1-4; TRBD1 aligns across 11 bases. Germline V CDR1 and CDR2: SGHDT, YYEEEE. CDR3 length: 16 residues. The J segment lost 6 bases and the V segment lost 4 bases, leaving 8 bases of the junction unmatched. CDR3: CASSRTGGAHYEKLFF. The DNA for the CDR3 is TGTGCCAGCAGCCGGACAGGGGGCGCTCACTATGAAAAACTGTTTTTT.

The J gene is TRBJ2-7, the V gene TRBV19, with D possibly TRBD1 on 5 matching bases. The CDR3 consists of 13 residues. Trimming shortened V by 2 bases and J by 1 base, and 6 bases separated the two germline ends. CDR1 is LNHDA and CDR2 is SQIVND in the germline V gene (reference sequence). This chain's CDR3 is CASSIQGSYEQYF. The CDR3 coding sequence is TGTGCCAGTAGTATACAGGGTTCCTACGAGCAGTACTTC.

This chain joins TRBV28 and TRBJ2-1; D gene ambiguous. Germline CDR1 is MDHEN and CDR2 is SYDVKM. V gave up 6 bases and J gave up 0 bases, with 6 bases separating them. There are 13 residues in the CDR3. The chain's CDR3 is CASSQSSYNEQFF. The DNA for the CDR3 is TGTGCCAGCAGCCAATCCTCCTACAATGAGCAGTTCTTC.

The chain has TRBV3-1 (or the pseudogene TRBV3-2) and TRBJ2-7, with TRBD1 matching over 7 bases. The CDR3 spans 14 residues. Trimming at V came to 0 bases and at J to 7 bases, leaving 6 bases not matched to a gene. CDR1 and CDR2 (germline): LGHDT, YNNKEL (reference sequence). DNA of the CDR3: TGTGCCAGCAGCCAAGAGACAGGGCCCGGGGAGCAGTACTTC. This codes for CASSQETGPGEQYF.

This rearrangement joins TRBV12-3 or TRBV12-4 to TRBJ2-7; D might be TRBD2 (6 bases). This CDR3 comprises 12 residues. Trimming stripped 9 bases from V and 4 bases from J, with 13 bases between. In nucleotides, the CDR3 is TGTGCCAGTGGGGTAGCGGCTTACGAGCAGTACTTC. Its translation: CASGVAAYEQYF.

V usage is TRBV29-1 and J usage is TRBJ1-1; 9 bases are a match to TRBD1. The CDR3 runs 16 residues. The V gene end was trimmed by 1 base and the J gene end by 5 bases; junction bases not matched to a gene: 11. Germline V gives CDR1 SQVTM, CDR2 ANQGSEA. The DNA for the CDR3 is TGCAGCGTTGAAGGAGGTAGCACAGGGGGCAAAACTGAAGCTTTCTTT. Amino acids: CSVEGGSTGGKTEAFF. The full variable domain, with the rest looked up from reference TRBV29-1 and TRBJ1-1, is SAVISQKPSRDICQRGTSLTIQCQVDSQVTMMFWYRQQPGQSLTLIATANQGSEATYESGFVIDKFPISRPNLTFSTLTVSNMSPEDSSIYLCSVEGGSTGGKTEAFFGQGTRLTVV.

This rearrangement joins TRBV7-8 to TRBJ2-7; 8 nucleotides line up with TRBD2. V was clipped by 3 bases and J by 2 bases; unmatched bases: 9. The CDR3 is 16 amino acids. Germline values: CDR1 SGHVS, CDR2 FQNEAQ. CDR3 sequence reads: CASSLERGGRTYEQYF. For the CDR3, the DNA is TGTGCCAGCAGCTTGGAGAGGGGCGGGAGGACCTACGAGCAGTACTTC.

This chain links TRBV5-6 with TRBJ2-7; D may be TRBD2 (6 bases). Trimming shortened V by 6 bases and J by 0 bases, and 19 bases separated the two germline ends. Germline CDR1 reads SGHDT; CDR2 reads YYEEEE. CDR3 size: 16 residues. The CDR3 coding sequence is TGTGCCAGCACCTCGTGGGGAGCGGGCAGCTCCTACGAGCAGTACTTC. Protein sequence: CASTSWGAGSSYEQYF.

The chain joins TRBV5-4 to TRBJ2-3, with D maybe TRBD1 (5 bases). The CDR3 runs to 16 residues. V lost 4 bases to trimming and J lost 0 bases, with 15 bases between them. Germline CDR1 SGHNT, CDR2 YYREEE (reference sequence). Here the CDR3 DNA reads TGTGCCAGCAGCGCCGGTAGGGGCCTTAGCACAGATACGCAGTATTTT. It yields the protein CASSAGRGLSTDTQYF.

This chain links TRBV7-9 with TRBJ1-5; 8 nucleotides match TRBD1. With V trimmed by 5 bases and J by 1 base, 4 bases remained unmatched. Per germline, CDR1 SEHNR and CDR2 FQNEAQ (reference sequence). The CDR3 consists of 15 residues. This CDR3 is CASSPGQGSNQPQHF. The DNA of the CDR3 is TGTGCCAGCAGCCCCGGACAGGGAAGCAATCAGCCCCAGCATTTT.

The chain uses TRBV3-1 (or the pseudogene TRBV3-2) and TRBJ1-2, with D possibly TRBD1 on 5 matching bases. V gave up 1 base and J gave up 4 bases, with 10 bases separating them. The length of the CDR3 is 14 residues. The germline gives CDR1 LGHDT, CDR2 YNNKEL (reference sequence). CDR3 sequence (DNA): TGTGCCAGCAGCCAAGGGGGCCAGTCCTATGGCTACACCTTC. Residues: CASSQGGQSYGYTF.

The chain recombines TRBV6-5 with TRBJ1-1, with unresolved D. The CDR3 has 13 residues. The germline V gene has CDR1 MNHEY and CDR2 SVGAGI. The V and J ends lost 5 bases and 9 bases respectively, with 16 bases between them. The CDR3 DNA follows: TGTGCCAGCAGTCCCCTCAGTTCCGTGAAAGCTTTCTTT. Protein product: CASSPLSSVKAFF.

The chain carries TRBV3-1 (or the pseudogene TRBV3-2) and TRBJ2-3; TRBD1 aligns across 8 bases. The CDR3 totals 15 residues. Germline CDR1 LGHDT, CDR2 YNNKEL (reference sequence). The V gene end was trimmed by 1 base and the J gene end by 5 bases; junction bases not matched to a gene: 5. This chain's CDR3 is CASSQAQGDVDTQYF. CDR3 DNA sequence: TGTGCCAGCAGCCAAGCACAGGGGGACGTAGATACGCAGTATTTT.